The clone carrying this T cell receptor (beta chain) was counted many times. Its antigen is undetermined. The time point denotes: newly diagnosed GD, antithyroid drugs for less than 3 months. PBMCs were the source of the RNA used for TCR sequencing. The record originates from a study of regulatory T cells in long-lasting Graves disease. General study results and limits: Limited samples may have lowered accuracy.

Arm-PCR of CDR3 regions and iRepertoire HTBI primers were the basis on which TCR beta libraries were built. TCRdb re-called the multiplex PCR reads through MiXCR, storing one row per CDR3 protein. Altogether roughly 430,000 distinct CDR3 sequences are present, around 17% being singletons, with the ten largest covering around 10%. Germline CDR1 reads SGHVS; CDR2 reads FQNEAQ. The junction had 20 bases not matched to a gene; V was cut back by 6 bases and J by 7 bases. The CDR3 extends over 17 amino acids. The same sample was also studied in work on T cells in Graves' hyperthyroidism and ophthalmopathy.

This sequence was found in a woman younger than 45 with Graves disease. V usage is TRBV7-8 and J usage is TRBJ2-7; 8 positions agree with TRBD1. The sequencing used peripheral blood mononuclear cells (PBMCs), collected at new diagnosis, from a patient treated with antithyroid drugs. The DNA for the CDR3 is TGTGCCAGCAGATTCGGGCAGGGGGCCGCCCCAAGGGGGGAGCAGTACTTC. Its translation is CASRFGQGAAPRGEQYF.